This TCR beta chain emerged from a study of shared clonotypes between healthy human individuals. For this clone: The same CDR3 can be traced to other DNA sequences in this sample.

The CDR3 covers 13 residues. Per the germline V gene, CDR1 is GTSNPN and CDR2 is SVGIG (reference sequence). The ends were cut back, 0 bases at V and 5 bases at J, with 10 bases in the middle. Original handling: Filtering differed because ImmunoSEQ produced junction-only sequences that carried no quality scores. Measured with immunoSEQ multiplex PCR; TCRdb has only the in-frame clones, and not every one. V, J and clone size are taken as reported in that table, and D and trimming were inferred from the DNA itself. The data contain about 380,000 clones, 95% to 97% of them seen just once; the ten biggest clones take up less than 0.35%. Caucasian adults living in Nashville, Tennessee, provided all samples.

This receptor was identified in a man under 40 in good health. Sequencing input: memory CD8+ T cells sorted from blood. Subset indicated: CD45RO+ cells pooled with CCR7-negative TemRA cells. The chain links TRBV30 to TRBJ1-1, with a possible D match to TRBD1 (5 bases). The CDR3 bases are TGTGCCTGGAGTGTCGGGGGGAGGACTGAAGCTTTCTTT. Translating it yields CAWSVGGRTEAFF. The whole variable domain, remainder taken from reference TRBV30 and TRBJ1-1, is SQTIHQWPATLVQPVGSPLSLECTVEGTSNPNLYWYRQAAGRGLQLLFYSVGIGQISSEVPQNLSASRPQDRQFILSSKKLLLSDSGFYLCAWSVGGRTEAFFGQGTRLTVV.